A single sample gave rise to the 21 T cell receptor beta chains below, sequenced in a study of T cell repertoires in cytomegalovirus infection. TCRdb analysed the reads with MiXCR anew, one entry per CDR3 protein. The sample includes approximately 470,000 distinct CDR3 sequences, 42% of them seen just once. For these receptors, no antigen is known. This sample comprised cultured PBMCs, obtained from culture after CMV antigen stimulation. All receptors derive from a human donor in good health (CMV status not recorded). Some clones in this sample may be carry-over from other donors' samples.

The chain joins TRBV6-8 to TRBJ2-1, with a possible D match to TRBD2 (5 bases). The ends were cut back, 5 bases at V and 9 bases at J, with 14 bases in the middle. CDR1 is MNHGY, CDR2 SAAAGT, per germline. This CDR3 has 13 residues. The CDR3 DNA reads as TGTGCCAGCAGTGTTACGAGGGATGGTGAGCAGTTCTTC. The encoded protein is CASSVTRDGEQFF.

This clonotype showed up just a few times. The chain couples TRBV7-2 to TRBJ2-7; 9 bases map to TRBD1. CDR1 and CDR2 from the germline V gene are SGHTA and FQGNSA. Trimming took 5 bases from V and 5 from J; bases not matched to a gene: 7. The length of the CDR3 is 14 residues. In nucleotides, the CDR3 is TGTGCCAGCAGCCTGGGACAGGGATCGGACGAGCAGTACTTC. Protein: CASSLGQGSDEQYF.

V gene TRBV7-9 combines with J gene TRBJ2-7, with 12 positions matching TRBD2. The germline gives CDR1 SEHNR, CDR2 FQNEAQ (reference sequence). V gave up 2 bases and J gave up 2 bases; unmatched junction bases: 7. This CDR3 comprises 17 residues. As DNA, the CDR3 is TGTGCCAGCAGCTTACTCCCCGGACTAGCGGGAACCTACGAGCAGTACTTC. Translated, it gives CASSLLPGLAGTYEQYF.

The rearrangement joins TRBV27 to TRBJ2-1, with a weak D call TRBD1 (5 bases). There are 16 residues in the CDR3. Germline V gene sequence: CDR1 MNHEY, CDR2 SMNVEV (reference sequence). The germline V and J ends were trimmed by 3 bases and 0 bases, with 12 bases remaining between them. CDR3 sequence reads: CASSLGPHSSYNEQFF. The CDR3 DNA reads TGTGCCAGCAGTTTGGGGCCCCATAGCTCCTACAATGAGCAGTTCTTC.

This rearrangement joins TRBV19 to TRBJ2-3, with TRBD1 identical over 9 bases. This CDR3 has 16 amino acids. Germline assignment: CDR1 LNHDA and CDR2 SQIVND (reference sequence). Germline trimming cut 6 bases from V and 1 base from J; bases unmatched to any gene: 8. The CDR3 DNA reads TGTGCCAGTAGGGTACAGGGGGCGAGGGGCACAGATACGCAGTATTTT. Its translation is CASRVQGARGTDTQYF.

This clonotype turned up a few times. The rearrangement links TRBV12-3 or TRBV12-4 to TRBJ1-1; D is uncertain. This CDR3 has 12 amino acids. The V and J ends lost 4 bases and 7 bases respectively, with 10 bases between them. Here the CDR3 DNA reads TGTGCCAGCAGTTACTCACCCGGTGAAGCTTTCTTT. This translates into CASSYSPGEAFF.

V usage is TRBV27 and J usage is TRBJ2-1; perhaps TRBD1 as D (6 bases). The V end was cut by 5 bases, the J end by 7 bases, with 15 bases between. The CDR3 is made up of 14 amino acids. Germline V gives CDR1 MNHEY, CDR2 SMNVEV (reference sequence). CDR3 coding DNA: TGTGCCAGCAGTAGGCAGGCAGGGGAAAATGAGCAGTTCTTC. Residues: CASSRQAGENEQFF.

The gene calls are TRBV6-1 and TRBJ2-7, with D unclear. Germline V lookup: CDR1 MNHNS, CDR2 SASEGT. CDR3 length: 15 amino acids. V was cut by 1 base and J by 0 bases, with 10 bases left in between. The CDR3, as DNA: TGTGCCAGCAGTGAAGGGCCACCGAGCTCCTACGAGCAGTACTTC. Its translation is CASSEGPPSSYEQYF.

The chain uses TRBV28 and TRBJ2-5, with unresolved D. Germline loops: CDR1 MDHEN, CDR2 SYDVKM. This CDR3 is 14 amino acids long. Trimming removed 1 base from V and 3 bases from J, with 9 bases in between. Here the CDR3 DNA reads TGTGCCAGCAGTTTATACCTAGGGAAAGAGACCCAGTACTTC. Protein product: CASSLYLGKETQYF.

This clonotype occurred a few times. The chain is built from TRBV28 and TRBJ1-4; no reliable D call. Germline lookup yields CDR1 MDHEN and CDR2 SYDVKM. Between the trimmed V and J ends, which lost 3 bases and 10 bases, there was a span of 6 bases. This CDR3 comprises 11 residues. The CDR3 sequence: CASSLLSKLFF. CDR3 nucleotide sequence: TGTGCCAGCAGTTTGTTATCAAAACTGTTTTTT.

V is TRBV28 and J is TRBJ2-5; 8 positions agree with TRBD1. Germline V gene lookup returns CDR1 MDHEN and CDR2 SYDVKM. There are 15 residues in the CDR3. The ends lost 6 bases at V and 5 bases at J; junction bases unmatched: 11. The CDR3 region has the DNA TGTGCCAGCAGCCCAGAACGGACAGGGAGGGAGACCCAGTACTTC. Its translation: CASSPERTGRETQYF.

The chain joins TRBV7-2 to TRBJ1-2; TRBD1 matches 7 bases. The J segment lost 8 bases and the V segment lost 1 base, leaving 10 bases of the junction unmatched. This CDR3 region has 15 residues. Per the germline V gene, CDR1 is SGHTA and CDR2 is FQGNSA. CDR3 amino acids: CASSLERDSPQGYTF. CDR3 coding DNA: TGTGCCAGCAGCTTAGAAAGGGACAGTCCTCAAGGCTACACCTTC.

The V gene is TRBV27, the J gene TRBJ2-5; 8 bases match TRBD1. The CDR3 has 14 amino acids. Unmatched junction bases numbered 7, after V lost 6 bases and J lost 4 bases. CDR1 and CDR2 (germline): MNHEY, SMNVEV (reference sequence). CDR3 amino acids: CASRRGQGRETQYF. The CDR3 DNA follows: TGTGCCAGCAGGCGAGGACAGGGCCGAGAGACCCAGTACTTC.

The chain joins TRBV7-2 to TRBJ1-2, with 8 bases that match TRBD1. The length of the CDR3 is 16 residues. CDR1 is SGHTA and CDR2 is FQGNSA in the germline V gene. The ends lost 1 base at V and 4 bases at J; junction bases unmatched: 8. Here the CDR3 DNA reads TGTGCCAGCAGCTTAGTTGGCAGGGGGCTTGGCTATGGCTACACCTTC. Translated: CASSLVGRGLGYGYTF.

The J gene is TRBJ2-5, the V gene TRBV7-8, with 7 bases lining up with TRBD1. CDR1 is SGHVS and CDR2 is FQNEAQ in the germline V gene. V was pared by 3 bases and J by 1 base, with 2 bases of the junction left unmatched. The CDR3 runs 14 residues. The CDR3 DNA follows: TGTGCCAGCAGCTTGGGACAGTTCCAAGAGACCCAGTACTTC. It is translated as CASSLGQFQETQYF.

This clonotype has more than one count but fewer than ten. The genes are TRBV6-1 and TRBJ2-1; 13 bases agree with TRBD2. The V and J ends lost 6 bases and 9 bases, in that order; junction bases with no gene match: 8. This CDR3 comprises 15 residues. Germline CDR1 MNHNS, CDR2 SASEGT. DNA of the CDR3: TGTGCCAGCAGACCCACTAGCGGGGGGGCCGGTGAGCAGTTCTTC. Its protein product is CASRPTSGGAGEQFF.

This clonotype showed up just a few times. The rearrangement joins TRBV7-2 to TRBJ2-3; 8 positions match TRBD1. Germline CDR1 is SGHTA and CDR2 is FQGNSA. V lost 6 bases to trimming and J lost 1 base; unmatched junction nucleotides: 6. CDR3 length equals 15 residues. This CDR3 reads CASSKGQARTDTQYF. In DNA, the CDR3 is TGTGCCAGCAGTAAGGGACAGGCTCGCACAGATACGCAGTATTTT.

The V and J genes are TRBV7-2 and TRBJ1-5; a weak D match, TRBD1 (5 bases). This CDR3 has 16 amino acids. The germline V gene has CDR1 SGHTA and CDR2 FQGNSA. Trimming shortened V by 5 bases and J by 5 bases, and 19 bases separated the two germline ends. CDR3 DNA: TGTGCCAGCAGCCCAGTCGGACACAGTTTGTATCAGCCCCAGCATTTT. This sequence encodes CASSPVGHSLYQPQHF.

This clonotype turned up a few times. V and J are TRBV6-1 and TRBJ1-5; D unclear. This CDR3 comprises 15 residues. CDR1 and CDR2 (germline): MNHNS, SASEGT. V shed 1 base and J shed 5 bases, with 12 bases lying between them. CDR3 amino acids: CASSEGLGRDQPQHF. CDR3 sequence (DNA): TGTGCCAGCAGTGAAGGGTTAGGCCGAGATCAGCCCCAGCATTTT.

This clonotype has a single count. V is TRBV2 and J is TRBJ2-1, with 8 bases that match TRBD2. Looked up from germline, CDR1 is SNHLY and CDR2 is FYNNEI. The CDR3 has 16 residues. The junction had 15 bases not matched to a gene; V was cut back by 7 bases and J by 7 bases. CDR3 loop: CASIRPERGPGNEQFF. CDR3 in DNA: TGTGCCAGCATTCGCCCCGAGCGGGGGCCTGGAAATGAGCAGTTCTTC.

This chain links TRBV6-2 or TRBV6-3 with TRBJ1-5; D is undetermined. The CDR3 runs to 14 residues. Germline V CDR1 and CDR2: MNHEY, SVGEGT. V dropped 5 bases and J dropped 3 bases, with 11 bases sitting between them. The CDR3 spells CASSTWGANQPQHF. CDR3 nucleotide sequence: TGTGCCAGCAGTACCTGGGGAGCCAATCAGCCCCAGCATTTT.